This T cell receptor (beta chain) was captured in a study of T cells in Graves' hyperthyroidism and ophthalmopathy. Whole-study results and caveats: Blood also contained most expanded thyroid clonotypes above 0.001.

In this sample, this clonotype turned up many times. Its specificity is unknown. The study excluded patients with uncontrolled infection, other autoimmune disease, pregnancy or lactation. Amplification of TCR beta CDR3 regions was performed using RNA transcripts as template. First-round RT-PCR targeting the TCR CDR3 was performed with the HTBI primer set. TCRdb re-derived calls from the multiplex PCR reads in MiXCR, one entry per CDR3 protein. The top ten clones hold 28% of a sample with a few hundred thousand distinct CDR3 sequences, about 15% of them seen once. The TCR sequence derives from a woman under 30 with Graves' hyperthyroidism that later progressed to Graves' ophthalmopathy. Sequencing was carried out using blood.

CDR3 in amino acids: CASSQVEVRANVLTF. The DNA for the CDR3 is TGTGCCAGCAGCCAAGTGGAGGTCAGGGCCAACGTCCTGACTTTC. The chain employs TRBV14 and TRBJ2-6, with D maybe TRBD2 (5 bases). The germline V gene has CDR1 SGHDN and CDR2 FVKESK. The CDR3 runs to 15 residues. V dropped 1 base and J dropped 5 bases, with 9 bases sitting between them.